Given below is one T cell receptor (beta chain) in context. Its antigen has not been determined. No much larger clone is present one base from it, and per-base qualities are unavailable. The sample belongs to a study of T cell responses to AZD1222 COVID-19 vaccine (dated by TCRdb to the early 2020s). Regarding the complete study: AZD1222 recipients whose second dose came at about 4 weeks and those whose second dose came at about 12 weeks were combined into one group, since spike-specific TCR depth and breadth did not differ between the two schedules. TCR sequencing was performed for roughly 250 trial participants, of whom about 200 were given two doses of AZD1222 and around 25 were given two doses of MenACWY control vaccine. Trial participants were enrolled by age into subgroups of 18-55, 56-69 and 70-plus years, and 148, 28 and 57 TCR-sequenced participants, respectively, were included in these subgroups. Summary of the overall study and its limitations: Conclusions about previously exposed vaccinees were limited because only six AZD1222 recipients were SARS-CoV-2 seropositive at baseline. Reportedly, almost half of the unique spike-specific TCRs recognized epitopes lying outside the regions that are mutated in the B.1.351 and B.1.1.7 variants. Because no day 14 peak-response samples were available, repertoires were characterized only after the peak T cell response. The vaccine-associated CD4 TCRs covered the entire spike protein, and the dominant responses fell in regions 160-218 and 743-854. Most participants were white British and females outnumbered males, and the authors suggested that clonal diversity may have been underestimated. The 56-69-year group was small, and its depth increase did not reach significance, likely because of low power. After two AZD1222 doses, both the breadth and the depth of spike-specific TCRs were significantly higher than at day 0 and than in MenACWY recipients.

The sample's time point label is to be understood as: baseline before first vaccination. Vaccinee samples were obtained from the UK trials COV001 and COV002, which included a single-blind randomized controlled phase 2/3 trial of AZD1222 (ChAdOx1 nCoV-19) in healthy adults. Trial participant PBMC samples were collected at day 0 and day 28 after the second dose for TCRbeta chain sequencing. The CDR3 regions of human TCRbeta chains were analyzed by immunosequencing. In the authors' own workflow: Repertoire TCRs were checked for matches against a reference library of SARS-CoV-2-specific TCRs that had been generated using the MIRA antigen-specificity platform. Breadth was defined as the fraction of unique TCRs that were SARS-CoV-2-associated, and depth was defined as the fraction of total T cells that were SARS-CoV-2-associated. Using the MIRA data, each spike-specific TCR was mapped to the spike region that the TCR reacts to and placed in a CD4 or CD8 class. Log10-transformed breadth and depth values were compared by one-way ANOVA with Sidak's multiple comparisons tests. Imported from immuneACCESS, the table was reduced by TCRdb to in-frame sequences with V and J called. These copies leave out some clones; in studies compared against another copy, an unresolved V gene accounts for under half, and the cause of the remainder is not known. The DNA gave D and trimming, while V, J and clone size come from that table. The sample table records around 120,000 clones; about 90% of these occur just once. 8% to 9.5% of the sample is held by the ten biggest clonotypes.

From its cysteine to its phenylalanine, the CDR3 spans 15 amino acids. Only CDR3 DNA is held: 45 bases, read in frame from base 1. The germline V gene (reference sequence) sets CDR1 to GTSNPN and CDR2 to SVGIG. V is reduced by 4 bases and J by 5 bases, leaving a spacing of 21 bases between them. The sequence was obtained from an adult in good health. The source was peripheral blood, collected on day 0 of AZD1222 vaccination. The rearrangement joined TRBV30 to TRBJ2-7; the D call is tentative, TRBD1 or TRBD2, as each matches 5 bases. At the DNA level, the sequence is TGTGCCTGGACCAGATCGGGATCAGGGAATCACGAGCAGTACTTC. Protein translation: CAWTRSGSGNHEQYF.